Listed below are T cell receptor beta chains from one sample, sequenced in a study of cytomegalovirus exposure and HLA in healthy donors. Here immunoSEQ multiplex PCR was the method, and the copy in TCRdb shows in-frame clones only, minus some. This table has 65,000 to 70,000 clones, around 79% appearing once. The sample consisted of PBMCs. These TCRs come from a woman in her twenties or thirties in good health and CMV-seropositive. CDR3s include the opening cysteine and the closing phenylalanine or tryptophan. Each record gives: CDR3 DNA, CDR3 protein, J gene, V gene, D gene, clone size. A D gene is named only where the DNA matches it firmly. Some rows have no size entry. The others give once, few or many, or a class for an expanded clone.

cdr3_nt: TGTGCCAGCAGGACGACAGGGTCTGGAAACACCATATATTTT
cdr3_aa: CASRTTGSGNTIYF
j_call: TRBJ1-3
v_call: TRBV6-5
d_call: TRBD1
clone_size: -

cdr3_nt: TGCAGCGTTGATTCGGGAGGAGGGCAGTTCTTC
cdr3_aa: CSVDSGGGQFF
j_call: TRBJ2-1
v_call: TRBV29-1
d_call: TRBD2
clone_size: -

cdr3_nt: TGTGCCAGCAGTTACTCTGGACAGGGCGAGGATGAAAAACTGTTTTTT
cdr3_aa: CASSYSGQGEDEKLFF
j_call: TRBJ1-4
v_call: TRBV6-6
d_call: TRBD1
clone_size: medium-sized

cdr3_nt: TGTGCCAGCAGTCTACAGGGGGCAGGTGAAAAACTGTTTTTT
cdr3_aa: CASSLQGAGEKLFF
j_call: TRBJ1-4
v_call: TRBV27
d_call: TRBD1
clone_size: -

cdr3_nt: TGTGCCAGCAGCCCGGGGGGAGGGATCACAGATACGCAGTATTTT
cdr3_aa: CASSPGGGITDTQYF
j_call: TRBJ2-3
v_call: TRBV6-5
d_call: TRBD2
clone_size: -

cdr3_nt: TGTGCCAGCAGAAGGACAGGGGGGACCTACGAGCAGTACTTC
cdr3_aa: CASRRTGGTYEQYF
j_call: TRBJ2-7
v_call: TRBV28
d_call: TRBD1
clone_size: -

cdr3_nt: TGTGCCAGCTCCAGAGGCGGCAATCAGCCCCAGCATTTT
cdr3_aa: CASSRGGNQPQHF
j_call: TRBJ1-5
v_call: TRBV27
d_call: -
clone_size: -

cdr3_nt: TGTGCCAGCAGCCGAGGGGGGGAGTTGAACACTGAAGCTTTCTTT
cdr3_aa: CASSRGGELNTEAFF
j_call: TRBJ1-1
v_call: TRBV7-9
d_call: -
clone_size: -

cdr3_nt: TGTGCCAGCAGCCCACCTCGAAGTGGTCGAGCCTATGGCTACACCTTC
cdr3_aa: CASSPPRSGRAYGYTF
j_call: TRBJ1-2
v_call: TRBV7-2
d_call: -
clone_size: -

cdr3_nt: TGTGCCAGCAGTTTATCCACCTCCGGCTACGAGCAGTACTTC
cdr3_aa: CASSLSTSGYEQYF
j_call: TRBJ2-7
v_call: TRBV27
d_call: -
clone_size: -

cdr3_nt: TGTGCCTGGAGCCAGGACAGGGAGCATGAAAAACTGTTTTTT
cdr3_aa: CAWSQDREHEKLFF
j_call: TRBJ1-4
v_call: TRBV30
d_call: TRBD1
clone_size: -

cdr3_nt: TGTGCCAGCAGCGCCGGGACAGGAACTGGGCCCCAGCATTTT
cdr3_aa: CASSAGTGTGPQHF
j_call: TRBJ1-5
v_call: TRBV5-6
d_call: TRBD1
clone_size: -

cdr3_nt: TGCAGCGTTGATTCCGTGAGCTCCTACAATGAGCAGTTCTTC
cdr3_aa: CSVDSVSSYNEQFF
j_call: TRBJ2-1
v_call: TRBV29-1
d_call: -
clone_size: -

cdr3_nt: TGTGCCAGCAGTGAACCGGGACTAGTGTACGAGCAGTACTTC
cdr3_aa: CASSEPGLVYEQYF
j_call: TRBJ2-7
v_call: TRBV25-1
d_call: TRBD2
clone_size: once

cdr3_nt: TGTGCCAGCTCACAGGCGTACACTGAAGCTTTCTTT
cdr3_aa: CASSQAYTEAFF
j_call: TRBJ1-1
v_call: TRBV6-5
d_call: -
clone_size: -

cdr3_nt: TGTGCCAGCAGCCAAGAAAGGTTCAGGGGGCAGACCCAGTACTTC
cdr3_aa: CASSQERFRGQTQYF
j_call: TRBJ2-5
v_call: TRBV14
d_call: TRBD1
clone_size: -

cdr3_nt: TGCGCCAGCAGCCACGGGGTGGGGAACACTGAAGCTTTCTTT
cdr3_aa: CASSHGVGNTEAFF
j_call: TRBJ1-1
v_call: TRBV4-3
d_call: -
clone_size: few

cdr3_nt: TGTGCCAGCAGGTCCCCGGGACAGGGGGAGACCCAGTACTTC
cdr3_aa: CASRSPGQGETQYF
j_call: TRBJ2-5
v_call: TRBV28
d_call: TRBD1
clone_size: -

cdr3_nt: TGCGCCAGCAGCCAAGATGAAAACAGGGGGGTCTACGAGCAGTACTTC
cdr3_aa: CASSQDENRGVYEQYF
j_call: TRBJ2-7
v_call: TRBV4-1
d_call: TRBD1
clone_size: few

cdr3_nt: TGTGCCAGCAGCCTCTCTGTCTGGGGCAACACTGAAGCTTTCTTT
cdr3_aa: CASSLSVWGNTEAFF
j_call: TRBJ1-1
v_call: TRBV6-5
d_call: -
clone_size: -

cdr3_nt: TGTGCCAGCAGCCCGTCCGGGACAGGGCGGGAGCAGTACTTC
cdr3_aa: CASSPSGTGREQYF
j_call: TRBJ2-7
v_call: TRBV7-2
d_call: TRBD1
clone_size: once

cdr3_nt: TGCGCCAGCAGCCAAGATTTGGGGGGACTATACAATGAAAAACTGTTTTTT
cdr3_aa: CASSQDLGGLYNEKLFF
j_call: TRBJ1-4
v_call: TRBV4-3
d_call: -
clone_size: -

cdr3_nt: TGCGCCAGCAGTCAATCAATAGTCACAGACCAAGAGACCCAGTACTTC
cdr3_aa: CASSQSIVTDQETQYF
j_call: TRBJ2-5
v_call: TRBV23-1
d_call: -
clone_size: -

cdr3_nt: TGTGCCAGCAGTTTATCGGTGGGCGGGAGTTCCTACGAGCAGTACTTC
cdr3_aa: CASSLSVGGSSYEQYF
j_call: TRBJ2-7
v_call: TRBV27
d_call: TRBD2
clone_size: -

cdr3_nt: TGCGCCAGCAGCTTGGGTAGCGGGAGTACCTACGAGCAGTACTTC
cdr3_aa: CASSLGSGSTYEQYF
j_call: TRBJ2-7
v_call: TRBV5-1
d_call: TRBD2
clone_size: once

cdr3_nt: TGTGCCAGCAGTTTAAGGGGCGCGGGGTGGAAAGAGACCCAGTACTTC
cdr3_aa: CASSLRGAGWKETQYF
j_call: TRBJ2-5
v_call: TRBV5-4
d_call: -
clone_size: -

cdr3_nt: TGTGCCAGCATCACACGGGGGGGGGATACGCAGTATTTT
cdr3_aa: CASITRGGDTQYF
j_call: TRBJ2-3
v_call: TRBV9
d_call: TRBD2
clone_size: few

cdr3_nt: TGTGCCACCAGCAGACTACCGACCCTGGAGGAAAAACTGTTTTTT
cdr3_aa: CATSRLPTLEEKLFF
j_call: TRBJ1-4
v_call: TRBV15
d_call: -
clone_size: few

cdr3_nt: TGTGCTAGTGGCCACGCGGGAGGGTCTGAAGCTTTCTTT
cdr3_aa: CASGHAGGSEAFF
j_call: TRBJ1-1
v_call: TRBV12-5
d_call: -
clone_size: -

cdr3_nt: TGTGCCAGCAGTAGGGACTATAGCACAGATACGCAGTATTTT
cdr3_aa: CASSRDYSTDTQYF
j_call: TRBJ2-3
v_call: TRBV2
d_call: TRBD2
clone_size: -

cdr3_nt: TGCAGCGTTGAAATAGGTAGAAGCGCAAACAATGAGCAGTTCTTC
cdr3_aa: CSVEIGRSANNEQFF
j_call: TRBJ2-1
v_call: TRBV29-1
d_call: -
clone_size: once

cdr3_nt: TGTGCCAGCAGCTGGGGGGGAGGGCTCGATACGCAGTATTTT
cdr3_aa: CASSWGGGLDTQYF
j_call: TRBJ2-3
v_call: TRBV7-2
d_call: TRBD2
clone_size: -

cdr3_nt: TGTGCCATCAGCAGGACTAGCGGGAGGGAAGGGCATCCAGATACGCAGTATTTT
cdr3_aa: CAISRTSGREGHPDTQYF
j_call: TRBJ2-3
v_call: TRBV10-3
d_call: TRBD2
clone_size: -

cdr3_nt: TGCGCCAGCAGCTTGGTCCCGGGACAGGGGGTAGCCGGGGAGCTGTTTTTT
cdr3_aa: CASSLVPGQGVAGELFF
j_call: TRBJ2-2
v_call: TRBV5-1
d_call: TRBD1
clone_size: -

cdr3_nt: TGTGCCAGCAGCCAAGGTACCCGGTCATCCACAGATACGCAGTATTTT
cdr3_aa: CASSQGTRSSTDTQYF
j_call: TRBJ2-3
v_call: TRBV14
d_call: -
clone_size: -

cdr3_nt: TGTGCCAGCAGCTTCGGTCTACGGGAGGCCTATGGCTACACCTTC
cdr3_aa: CASSFGLREAYGYTF
j_call: TRBJ1-2
v_call: TRBV5-6
d_call: -
clone_size: few

cdr3_nt: TGCAGCGCTAGGGGGGGGGTTGAAAAACTGTTTTTT
cdr3_aa: CSARGGVEKLFF
j_call: TRBJ1-4
v_call: TRBV29-1
d_call: -
clone_size: -

cdr3_nt: TGTGCCAGCAGCGGACAGGGGGGGTCCGGGGAGCTGTTTTTT
cdr3_aa: CASSGQGGSGELFF
j_call: TRBJ2-2
v_call: TRBV11-3
d_call: TRBD1
clone_size: -

cdr3_nt: TGTGCCAGCACTCCAGGGGGGATTAGCAATCAGCCCCAGCATTTT
cdr3_aa: CASTPGGISNQPQHF
j_call: TRBJ1-5
v_call: TRBV6-1
d_call: TRBD1
clone_size: -

cdr3_nt: TGTGCCAGCAGCCCCCGCCCGGGACTAGCGGTGCGGTACGAGCAGTACTTC
cdr3_aa: CASSPRPGLAVRYEQYF
j_call: TRBJ2-7
v_call: TRBV11-3
d_call: TRBD2
clone_size: -

cdr3_nt: TGTGCCATCGCCTTTTCCGGGGAGGGCTACACCTTC
cdr3_aa: CAIAFSGEGYTF
j_call: TRBJ1-2
v_call: TRBV10-3
d_call: -
clone_size: -

cdr3_nt: TGTGCCAGCAGCTCAACTAGCGGGAGAAGAACCGGGGAGCTGTTTTTT
cdr3_aa: CASSSTSGRRTGELFF
j_call: TRBJ2-2
v_call: TRBV7-9
d_call: TRBD2
clone_size: -

cdr3_nt: TGCGCCAGCAGCGCCAACAGGGGCGACACTGAAGCTTTCTTT
cdr3_aa: CASSANRGDTEAFF
j_call: TRBJ1-1
v_call: TRBV5-1
d_call: TRBD1
clone_size: -

cdr3_nt: TGCGCCAGCAGCCAAGTCCACTTAGTTGCCACAGATACGCAGTATTTT
cdr3_aa: CASSQVHLVATDTQYF
j_call: TRBJ2-3
v_call: TRBV4-1
d_call: -
clone_size: -

cdr3_nt: TGTGCCTGGATGTTACGAAGCGCCGTATCTAACTATGGCTACACCTTC
cdr3_aa: CAWMLRSAVSNYGYTF
j_call: TRBJ1-2
v_call: TRBV30
d_call: -
clone_size: -

cdr3_nt: TGTGCCAGCAGGGCTCGCGAGCAGTACTTC
cdr3_aa: CASRAREQYF
j_call: TRBJ2-7
v_call: TRBV2
d_call: -
clone_size: -

cdr3_nt: TGCGCCAGCAGCCTCTTCCCTGGGGGGAACGAAAAACTGTTTTTT
cdr3_aa: CASSLFPGGNEKLFF
j_call: TRBJ1-4
v_call: TRBV4-3
d_call: -
clone_size: -

cdr3_nt: TGTGCCAGCAGCTCACCGGGACTAGCCGACACCGGGGAGCTGTTTTTT
cdr3_aa: CASSSPGLADTGELFF
j_call: TRBJ2-2
v_call: TRBV5-8
d_call: TRBD2
clone_size: -

cdr3_nt: TGTGCCAGCAGCTCGCAGGGGGCCCCTCGGGAGCAGTACTTC
cdr3_aa: CASSSQGAPREQYF
j_call: TRBJ2-7
v_call: TRBV5-6
d_call: TRBD1
clone_size: few

cdr3_nt: TGCGCCAGCAGCCAGGGACTAGCGGGAGGCGATGAGCAGTTCTTC
cdr3_aa: CASSQGLAGGDEQFF
j_call: TRBJ2-1
v_call: TRBV5-1
d_call: TRBD2
clone_size: -

cdr3_nt: TGTGCCAGCAGCTTAGCTGGGGGAGGGGAGCAGTACTTC
cdr3_aa: CASSLAGGGEQYF
j_call: TRBJ2-7
v_call: TRBV7-2
d_call: TRBD2
clone_size: -

cdr3_nt: TGCGCCAGCAGCTCAACTAGCGGGAGTAGGAATGAGCAGTTCTTC
cdr3_aa: CASSSTSGSRNEQFF
j_call: TRBJ2-1
v_call: TRBV5-1
d_call: TRBD2
clone_size: -

cdr3_nt: TGTGCCAGCAGCAGGCTGTCTAGCGGGAGCAATACGCAGTATTTT
cdr3_aa: CASSRLSSGSNTQYF
j_call: TRBJ2-3
v_call: TRBV13
d_call: TRBD2
clone_size: -